The clone carrying this T cell receptor beta chain was picked up a small number of times. MiXCR, applied by TCRdb to the 5' RACE reads, yields one record per CDR3 protein. Of roughly 410,000 distinct CDR3 sequences in the sample, 20% to 25% were seen once. The data were obtained in a study of T-cell memory formation after mild COVID-19. Germline loops: CDR1 MNHEY, CDR2 SVGAGI. V gave up 5 bases and J gave up 6 bases; unmatched junction bases: 6. The CDR3 consists of 14 residues. Sequencing input: PBMCs or a T cell subset sorted from them (not recorded which). The sequence was collected from an adult woman who had mild COVID-19 (a few samples of this study predate the infection). Cell type and time point are not known. The chain uses TRBV6-5 and TRBJ2-2; 7 bases line up with TRBD1. The CDR3 region has the DNA TGTGCCAGCAGTAGCTCGACAGGGCCCGGGGAGCTGTTTTTT. As protein: CASSSSTGPGELFF.